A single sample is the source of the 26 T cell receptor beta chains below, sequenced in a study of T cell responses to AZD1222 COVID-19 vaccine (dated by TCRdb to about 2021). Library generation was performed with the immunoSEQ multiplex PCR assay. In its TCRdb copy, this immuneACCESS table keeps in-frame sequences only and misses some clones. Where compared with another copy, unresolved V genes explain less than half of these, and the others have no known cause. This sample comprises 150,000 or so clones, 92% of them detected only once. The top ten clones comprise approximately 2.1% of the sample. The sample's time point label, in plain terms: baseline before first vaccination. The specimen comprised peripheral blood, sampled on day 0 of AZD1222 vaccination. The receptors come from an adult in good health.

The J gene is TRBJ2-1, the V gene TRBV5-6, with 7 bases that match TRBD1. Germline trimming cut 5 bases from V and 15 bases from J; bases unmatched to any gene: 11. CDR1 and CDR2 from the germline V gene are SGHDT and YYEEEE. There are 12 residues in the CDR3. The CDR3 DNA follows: TGTGCCAGCAGTGCCGACAGGGTAAATCGGTTCTTC. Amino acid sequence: CASSADRVNRFF. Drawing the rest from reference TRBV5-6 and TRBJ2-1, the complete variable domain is DAGVTQSPTHLIKTRGQQVTLRCSPKSGHDTVSWYQQALGQGPQFIFQYYEEEERQRGNFPDRFSGHQFPNYSSELNVNALLLGDSALYLCASSADRVNRFFGPGTRLTVL.

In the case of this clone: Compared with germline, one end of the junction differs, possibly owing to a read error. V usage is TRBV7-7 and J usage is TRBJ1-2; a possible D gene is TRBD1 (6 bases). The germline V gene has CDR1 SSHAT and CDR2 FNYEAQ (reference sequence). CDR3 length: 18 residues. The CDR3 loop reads CASSLWLGHPHPNYGYTF. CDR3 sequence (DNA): TGTGCTAGCAGCTTATGGTTGGGACACCCGCACCCTAACTATGGCTACACCTTC.

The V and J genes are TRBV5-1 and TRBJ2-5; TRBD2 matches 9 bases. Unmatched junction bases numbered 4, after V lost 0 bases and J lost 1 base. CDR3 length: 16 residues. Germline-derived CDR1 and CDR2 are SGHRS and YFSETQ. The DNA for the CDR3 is TGCGCCAGCAGCTTGGGTGCTAGCGGGGCCCAAGAGACCCAGTACTTC. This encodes CASSLGASGAQETQYF.

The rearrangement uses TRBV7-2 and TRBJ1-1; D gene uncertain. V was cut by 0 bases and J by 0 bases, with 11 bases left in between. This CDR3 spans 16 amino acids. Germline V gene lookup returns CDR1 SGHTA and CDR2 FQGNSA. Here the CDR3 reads CASSLARAGMNTEAFF. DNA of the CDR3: TGTGCCAGCAGCTTAGCTCGAGCAGGAATGAACACTGAAGCTTTCTTT.

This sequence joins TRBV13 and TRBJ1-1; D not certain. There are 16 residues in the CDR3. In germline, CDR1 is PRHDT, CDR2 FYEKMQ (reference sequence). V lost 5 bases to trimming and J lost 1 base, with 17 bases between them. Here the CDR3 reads CASSNLKRRWNTEAFF. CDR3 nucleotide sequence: TGTGCCAGCAGCAACCTGAAACGAAGATGGAACACTGAAGCTTTCTTT.

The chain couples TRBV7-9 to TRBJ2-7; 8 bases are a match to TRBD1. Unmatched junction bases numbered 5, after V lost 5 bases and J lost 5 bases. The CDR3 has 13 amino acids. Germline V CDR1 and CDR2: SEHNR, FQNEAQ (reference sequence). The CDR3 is CASSSRGPDEQYF. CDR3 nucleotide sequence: TGTGCCAGCAGCAGCAGGGGGCCCGACGAGCAGTACTTC.

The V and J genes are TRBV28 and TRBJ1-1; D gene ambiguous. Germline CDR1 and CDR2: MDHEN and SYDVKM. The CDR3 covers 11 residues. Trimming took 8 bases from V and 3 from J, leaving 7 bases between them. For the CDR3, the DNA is TGTGCCAGCGTGGAATACACTGAAGCTTTCTTT. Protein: CASVEYTEAFF.

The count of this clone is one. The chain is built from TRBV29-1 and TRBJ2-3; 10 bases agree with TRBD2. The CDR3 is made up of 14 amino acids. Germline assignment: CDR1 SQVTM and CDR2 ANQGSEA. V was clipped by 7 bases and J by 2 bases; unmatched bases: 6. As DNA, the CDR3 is TGCAGCGGAATAGCGGGGGGTGCCACAGATACGCAGTATTTT. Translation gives CSGIAGGATDTQYF.

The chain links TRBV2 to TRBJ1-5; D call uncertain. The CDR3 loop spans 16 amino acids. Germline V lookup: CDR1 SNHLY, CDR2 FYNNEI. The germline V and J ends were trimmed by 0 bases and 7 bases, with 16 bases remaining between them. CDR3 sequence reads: CASSEAIGRAGQPQHF. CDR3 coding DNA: TGTGCCAGCAGTGAAGCGATAGGGAGGGCGGGACAGCCCCAGCATTTT.

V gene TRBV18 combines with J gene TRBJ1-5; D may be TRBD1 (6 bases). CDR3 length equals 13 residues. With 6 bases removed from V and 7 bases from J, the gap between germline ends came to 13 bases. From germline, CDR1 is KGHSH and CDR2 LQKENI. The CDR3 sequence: CASSPPQGQPQHF. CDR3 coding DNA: TGTGCCAGCTCGCCCCCCCAGGGGCAGCCCCAGCATTTT.

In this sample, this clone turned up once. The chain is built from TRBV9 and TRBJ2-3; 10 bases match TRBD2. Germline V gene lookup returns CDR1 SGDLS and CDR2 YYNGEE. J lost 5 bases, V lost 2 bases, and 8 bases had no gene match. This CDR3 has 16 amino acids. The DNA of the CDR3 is TGTGCCAGCAGCGTGAGCGGGGGGGCCGCGGGAGATACGCAGTATTTT. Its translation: CASSVSGGAAGDTQYF.

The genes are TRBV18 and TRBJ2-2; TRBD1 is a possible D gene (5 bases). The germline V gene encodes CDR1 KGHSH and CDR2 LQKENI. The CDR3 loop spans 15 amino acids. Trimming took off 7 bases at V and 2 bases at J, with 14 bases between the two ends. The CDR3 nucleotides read TGTGCCAGCTGGAATCAGGGTATTAACACCGGGGAGCTGTTTTTT. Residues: CASWNQGINTGELFF.

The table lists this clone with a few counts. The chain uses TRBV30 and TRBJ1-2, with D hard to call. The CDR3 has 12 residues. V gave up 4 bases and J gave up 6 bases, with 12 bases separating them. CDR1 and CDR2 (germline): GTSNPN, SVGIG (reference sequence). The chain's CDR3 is CAWTPGDNGYTF. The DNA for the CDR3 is TGTGCCTGGACCCCCGGGGATAATGGCTACACCTTC.

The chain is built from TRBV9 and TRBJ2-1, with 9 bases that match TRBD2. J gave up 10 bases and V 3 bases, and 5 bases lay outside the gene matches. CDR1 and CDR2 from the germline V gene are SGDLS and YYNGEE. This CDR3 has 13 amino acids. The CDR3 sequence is CASSGLAGEEQFF. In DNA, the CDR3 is TGTGCCAGCAGCGGATTAGCGGGGGAAGAGCAGTTCTTC.

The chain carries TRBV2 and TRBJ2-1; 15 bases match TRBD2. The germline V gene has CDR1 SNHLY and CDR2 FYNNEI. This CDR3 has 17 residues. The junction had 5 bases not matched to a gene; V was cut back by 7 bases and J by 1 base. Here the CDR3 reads CASTRTSGGVSYNEQFF. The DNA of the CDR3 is TGTGCCAGCACTAGGACTAGCGGGGGGGTTTCCTACAATGAGCAGTTCTTC.

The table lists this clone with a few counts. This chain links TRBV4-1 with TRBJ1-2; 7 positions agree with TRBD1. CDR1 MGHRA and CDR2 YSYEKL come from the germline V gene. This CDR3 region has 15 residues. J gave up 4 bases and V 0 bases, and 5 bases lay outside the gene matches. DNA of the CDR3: TGCGCCAGCAGCCAAGACCCCCGGACAGGCTATGGCTACACCTTC. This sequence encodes CASSQDPRTGYGYTF.

For the CDR3, the DNA is TGTGCCAGTAGTAAGGGACAGGGGGGGTTCTATCAGCCCCAGCATTTT. Translated, it gives CASSKGQGGFYQPQHF. The chain uses TRBV19 and TRBJ1-5, with 11 bases aligning to TRBD1. CDR1 is LNHDA and CDR2 is SQIVND in the germline V gene (reference sequence). The length of the CDR3 is 16 residues. Losses at the gene ends were 4 bases for V and 5 bases for J; bases not matched to a gene: 7. Supplemented by reference TRBV19 and TRBJ1-5, the full variable domain reads DGGITQSPKYLFRKEGQNVTLSCEQNLNHDAMYWYRQDPGQGLRLIYYSQIVNDFQKGDIAEGYSVSREKKESFPLTVTSAQKNPTAFYLCASSKGQGGFYQPQHFGDGTRLSIL.

Here the CDR3 reads CASRTSRGGYEQYF. The CDR3 nucleotides are TGTGCCAGCAGGACCTCTCGGGGTGGCTACGAGCAGTACTTC. V usage is TRBV11-2 and J usage is TRBJ2-7; perhaps TRBD2 as D (5 bases). This CDR3 contains 14 residues. Deletions cut 6 bases from V and 3 bases from J, with 15 bases between. The germline CDR1 and CDR2 sequences are SGHAT and FQNNGV. The full variable domain, completed using reference TRBV11-2 and TRBJ2-7, is EAGVAQSPRYKIIEKRQSVAFWCNPISGHATLYWYQQILGQGPKLLIQFQNNGVVDDSQLPKDRFSAERLKGVDSTLKIQPAKLEDSAVYLCASRTSRGGYEQYFGPGTRLTVT.

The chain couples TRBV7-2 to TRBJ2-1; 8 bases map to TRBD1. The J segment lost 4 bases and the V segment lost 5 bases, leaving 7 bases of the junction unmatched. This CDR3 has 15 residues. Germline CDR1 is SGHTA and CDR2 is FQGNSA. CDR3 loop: CASSPGGGEYNEQFF. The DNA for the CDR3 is TGTGCCAGCAGCCCAGGGGGCGGGGAGTACAATGAGCAGTTCTTC.

CDR3 sequence: CASSSPGQGSEQYF. The CDR3 nucleotides are TGTGCCAGCAGCTCACCGGGACAGGGGTCCGAGCAGTACTTC. The genes are TRBV11-2 and TRBJ2-7, with 10 bases identical to TRBD1. CDR3 length equals 14 residues. Germline CDR1 and CDR2: SGHAT and FQNNGV. V was pared by 4 bases and J by 6 bases, with 6 bases of the junction left unmatched.

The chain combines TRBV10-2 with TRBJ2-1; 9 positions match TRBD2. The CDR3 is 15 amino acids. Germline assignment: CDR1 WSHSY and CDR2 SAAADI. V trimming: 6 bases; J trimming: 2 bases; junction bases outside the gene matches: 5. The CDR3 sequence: CASRIAGETYNEQFF. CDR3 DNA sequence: TGCGCCAGCAGGATAGCGGGGGAGACCTACAATGAGCAGTTCTTC.

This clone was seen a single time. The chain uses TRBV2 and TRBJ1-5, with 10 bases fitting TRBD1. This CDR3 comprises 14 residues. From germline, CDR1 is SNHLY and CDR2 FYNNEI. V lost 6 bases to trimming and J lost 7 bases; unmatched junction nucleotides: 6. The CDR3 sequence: CASRPGQGVQPQHF. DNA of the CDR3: TGTGCCAGCAGACCTGGACAGGGGGTCCAGCCCCAGCATTTT.

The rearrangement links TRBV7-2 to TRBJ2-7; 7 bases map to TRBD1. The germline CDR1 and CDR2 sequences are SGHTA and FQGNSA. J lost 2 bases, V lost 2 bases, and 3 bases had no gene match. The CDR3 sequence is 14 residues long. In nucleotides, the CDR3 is TGTGCCAGCAGCTTATGGACAGGAGCCTACGAGCAGTACTTC. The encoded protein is CASSLWTGAYEQYF. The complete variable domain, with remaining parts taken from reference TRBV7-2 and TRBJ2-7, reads GAGVSQSPSNKVTEKGKDVELRCDPISGHTALYWYRQSLGQGLEFLIYFQGNSAPDKSGLPSDRFSAERTGGSVSTLTIQRTQQEDSAVYLCASSLWTGAYEQYFGPGTRLTVT.

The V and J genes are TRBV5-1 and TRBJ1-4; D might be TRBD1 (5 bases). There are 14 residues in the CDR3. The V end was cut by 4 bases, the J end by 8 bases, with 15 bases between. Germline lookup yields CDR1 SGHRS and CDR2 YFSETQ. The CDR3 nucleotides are TGCGCCAGCAGCCAGGGAACCGAAGGAGAAAAACTGTTTTTT. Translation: CASSQGTEGEKLFF.

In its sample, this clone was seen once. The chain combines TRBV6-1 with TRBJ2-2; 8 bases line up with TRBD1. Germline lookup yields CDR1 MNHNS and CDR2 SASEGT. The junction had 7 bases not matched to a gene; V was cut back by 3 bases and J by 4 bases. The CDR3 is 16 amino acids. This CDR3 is CASSDGQGVATGELFF. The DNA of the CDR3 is TGTGCCAGCAGTGACGGACAGGGCGTTGCCACCGGGGAGCTGTTTTTT.

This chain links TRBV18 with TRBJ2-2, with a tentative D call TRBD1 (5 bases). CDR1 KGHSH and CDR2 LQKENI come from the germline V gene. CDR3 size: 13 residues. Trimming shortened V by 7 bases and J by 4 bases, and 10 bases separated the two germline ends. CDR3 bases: TGTGCCAGCTGCCTGGGGCCCACCGGGGAGCTGTTTTTT. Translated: CASCLGPTGELFF. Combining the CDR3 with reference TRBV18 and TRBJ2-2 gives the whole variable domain NAGVMQNPRHLVRRRGQEARLRCSPMKGHSHVYWYRQLPEEGLKFMVYLQKENIIDESGMPKERFSAEFPKEGPSILRIQQVVRGDSAAYFCASCLGPTGELFFGEGSRLTVL.